This T cell receptor (beta chain) appears in the sequencing data of a study of Ad26.COV2.S vaccination and SARS-CoV-2 variants. About the study: Donor got 5x10^10 or 1x10^11 viral particles of Ad26.COV2.S.

TCRdb keeps only in-frame clones here, not all; method: immunoSEQ multiplex PCR. The sample yields hundreds of thousands of clones, more than 80% seen once. V was pared by 1 base and J by 4 bases, with 5 bases between. In germline, CDR1 is LGHNA, CDR2 YSLEER. This CDR3 has 13 amino acids. Documented treatment: 19 received Ad26.COV2.S at low or high dose, single or two shots; several received placebo; per-sample allocation not given. The investigators took samples on day 63 after the first vaccine or placebo injection. In Boston, an adult donor aged 18-55 years took part. Specimen: peripheral blood, collected in a trial of Ad26.COV2.S vaccine versus placebo. V and J are TRBV4-3 and TRBJ1-5; D ambiguous. The source of this sequence is a person between 18 and 65 years old who received the Ad26.COV2.S COVID-19 vaccine or a placebo. CDR3 amino acids: CASSQGVNQPQHF. In nucleotides, the CDR3 is TGCGCCAGCAGCCAAGGGGTGAATCAGCCCCAGCATTTT.